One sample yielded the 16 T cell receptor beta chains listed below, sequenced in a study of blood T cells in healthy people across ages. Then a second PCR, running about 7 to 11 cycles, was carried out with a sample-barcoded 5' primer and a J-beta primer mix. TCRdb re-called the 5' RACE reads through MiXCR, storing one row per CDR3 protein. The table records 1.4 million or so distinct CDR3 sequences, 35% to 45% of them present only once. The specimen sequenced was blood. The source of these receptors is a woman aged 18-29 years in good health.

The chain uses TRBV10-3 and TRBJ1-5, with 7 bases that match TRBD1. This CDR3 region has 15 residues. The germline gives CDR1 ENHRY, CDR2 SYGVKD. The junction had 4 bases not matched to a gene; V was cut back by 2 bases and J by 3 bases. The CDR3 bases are TGTGCCATCAGTGAGGGGGACAGCCCCAATCAGCCCCAGCATTTT. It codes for CAISEGDSPNQPQHF.

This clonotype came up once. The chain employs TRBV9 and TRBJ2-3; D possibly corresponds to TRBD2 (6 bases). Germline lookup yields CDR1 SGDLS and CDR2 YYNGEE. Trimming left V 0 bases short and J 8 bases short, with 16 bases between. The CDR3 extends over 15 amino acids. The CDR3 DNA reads TGTGCCAGCAGCGTAGCTCTCGCGGAGGGTTCTACGCAGTATTTT. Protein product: CASSVALAEGSTQYF.

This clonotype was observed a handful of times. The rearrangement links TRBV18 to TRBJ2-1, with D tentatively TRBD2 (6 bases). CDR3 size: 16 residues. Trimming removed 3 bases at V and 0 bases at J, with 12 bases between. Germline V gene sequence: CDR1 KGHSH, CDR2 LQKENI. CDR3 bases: TGTGCCAGCTCACCCGGGACTGGCGGCTCCTACAATGAGCAGTTCTTC. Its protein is CASSPGTGGSYNEQFF.

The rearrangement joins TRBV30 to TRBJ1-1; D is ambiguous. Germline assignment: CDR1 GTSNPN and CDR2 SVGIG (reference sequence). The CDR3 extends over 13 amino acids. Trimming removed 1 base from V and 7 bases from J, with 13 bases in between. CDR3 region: CAWSEGWGFEAFF. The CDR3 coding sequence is TGTGCCTGGAGTGAAGGATGGGGTTTTGAAGCTTTCTTT.

CDR3 in amino acids: CSAILPSGGNEQFF. The CDR3 bases are TGCAGTGCTATTCTTCCCAGCGGAGGGAATGAGCAGTTCTTC. The V and J genes are TRBV20-1 and TRBJ2-1; perhaps TRBD2 as D (6 bases). Trimming stripped 4 bases from V and 7 bases from J, with 17 bases between. This CDR3 spans 14 amino acids. Germline V gene sequence: CDR1 DFQATT, CDR2 SNEGSKA (reference sequence).

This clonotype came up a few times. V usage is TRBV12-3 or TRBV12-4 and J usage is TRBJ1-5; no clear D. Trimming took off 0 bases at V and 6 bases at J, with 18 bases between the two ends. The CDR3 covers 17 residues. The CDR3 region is CASSLASHGPRGQPQHF. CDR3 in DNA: TGTGCCAGCAGTTTAGCCTCCCACGGTCCCCGGGGTCAGCCCCAGCATTTT.

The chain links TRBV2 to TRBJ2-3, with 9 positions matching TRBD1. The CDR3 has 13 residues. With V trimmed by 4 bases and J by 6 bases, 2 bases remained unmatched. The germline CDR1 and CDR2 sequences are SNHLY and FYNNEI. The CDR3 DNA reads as TGTGCCAGCAGTGGGGACAGGGTGGATACGCAGTATTTT. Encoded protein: CASSGDRVDTQYF.

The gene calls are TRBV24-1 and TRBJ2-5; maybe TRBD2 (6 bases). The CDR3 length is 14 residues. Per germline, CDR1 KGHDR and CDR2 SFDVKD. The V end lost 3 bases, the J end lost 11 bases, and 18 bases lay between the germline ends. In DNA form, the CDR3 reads TGTGCCACCAGTGATGCCGCCGGGACTGGCAAGCAGTACTTC. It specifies CATSDAAGTGKQYF.

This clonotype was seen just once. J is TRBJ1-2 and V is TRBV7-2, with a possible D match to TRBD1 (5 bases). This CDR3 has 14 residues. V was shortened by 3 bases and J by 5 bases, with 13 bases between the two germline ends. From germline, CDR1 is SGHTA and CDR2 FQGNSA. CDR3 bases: TGTGCCAGCAGCTTGCGAGGGGACCGTTATGGCTACACCTTC. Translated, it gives CASSLRGDRYGYTF.

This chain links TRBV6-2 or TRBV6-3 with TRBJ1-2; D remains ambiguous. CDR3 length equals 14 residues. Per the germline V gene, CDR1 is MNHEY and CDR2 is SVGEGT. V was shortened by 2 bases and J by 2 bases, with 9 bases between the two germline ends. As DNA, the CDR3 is TGTGCCAGCAGTTACGTTGGCCCCAACTATGGCTACACCTTC. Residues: CASSYVGPNYGYTF.

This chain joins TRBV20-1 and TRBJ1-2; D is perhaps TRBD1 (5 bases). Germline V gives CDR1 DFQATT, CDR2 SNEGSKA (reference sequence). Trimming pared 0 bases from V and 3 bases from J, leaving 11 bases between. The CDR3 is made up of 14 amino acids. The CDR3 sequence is CSARDVRGYYGYTF. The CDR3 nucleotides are TGCAGTGCTAGAGATGTGAGGGGCTACTATGGCTACACCTTC.

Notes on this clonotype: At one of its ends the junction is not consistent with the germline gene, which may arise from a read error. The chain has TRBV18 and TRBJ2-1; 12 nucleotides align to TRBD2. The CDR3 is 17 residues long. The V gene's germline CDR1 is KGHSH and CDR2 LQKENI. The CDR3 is CASSPPGLAGQGETQFF. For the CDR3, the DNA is TGTGCCAGCTCCCCACCGGGACTAGCGGGTCAGGGAGAGACCCAGTTCTTC.

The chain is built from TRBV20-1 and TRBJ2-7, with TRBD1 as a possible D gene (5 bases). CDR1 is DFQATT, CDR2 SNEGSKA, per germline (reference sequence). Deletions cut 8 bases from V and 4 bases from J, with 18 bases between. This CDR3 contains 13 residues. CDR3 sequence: CSQRLGAKYEQYF. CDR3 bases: TGCAGTCAAAGGCTAGGGGCAAAATACGAGCAGTACTTC.

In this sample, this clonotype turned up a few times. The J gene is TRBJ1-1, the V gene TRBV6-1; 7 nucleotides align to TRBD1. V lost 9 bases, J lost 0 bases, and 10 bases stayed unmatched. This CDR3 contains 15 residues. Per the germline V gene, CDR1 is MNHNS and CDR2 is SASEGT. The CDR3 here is CASSNLGQMNTEAFF. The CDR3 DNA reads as TGTGCCAGTAGCAACTTGGGACAGATGAACACTGAAGCTTTCTTT.

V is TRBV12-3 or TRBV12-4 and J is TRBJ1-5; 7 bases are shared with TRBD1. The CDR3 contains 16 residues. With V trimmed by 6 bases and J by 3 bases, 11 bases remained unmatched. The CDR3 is CASRSSGTVFNQPQHF. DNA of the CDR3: TGTGCCAGCAGGTCCTCCGGGACAGTCTTCAATCAGCCCCAGCATTTT.

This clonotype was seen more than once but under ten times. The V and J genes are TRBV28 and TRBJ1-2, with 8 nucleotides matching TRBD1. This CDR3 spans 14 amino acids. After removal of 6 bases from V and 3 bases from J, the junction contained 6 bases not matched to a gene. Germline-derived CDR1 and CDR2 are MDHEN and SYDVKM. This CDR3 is CASRTGQGHYGYTF. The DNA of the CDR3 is TGTGCCAGCAGGACAGGACAGGGTCACTATGGCTACACCTTC.